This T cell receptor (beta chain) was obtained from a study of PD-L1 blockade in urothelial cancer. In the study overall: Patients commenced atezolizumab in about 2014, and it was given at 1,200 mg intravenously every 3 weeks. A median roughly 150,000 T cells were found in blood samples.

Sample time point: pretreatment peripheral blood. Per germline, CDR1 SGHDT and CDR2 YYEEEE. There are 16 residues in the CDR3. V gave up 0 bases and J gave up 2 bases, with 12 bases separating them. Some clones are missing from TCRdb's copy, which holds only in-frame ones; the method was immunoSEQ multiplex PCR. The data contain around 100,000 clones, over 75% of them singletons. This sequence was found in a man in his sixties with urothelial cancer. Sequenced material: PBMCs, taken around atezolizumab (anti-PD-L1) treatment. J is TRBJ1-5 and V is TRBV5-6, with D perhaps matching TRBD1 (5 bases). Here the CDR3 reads CASSLVGAGGNQPQHF. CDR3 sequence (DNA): TGTGCCAGCAGCTTGGTCGGGGCGGGAGGCAATCAGCCCCAGCATTTT.